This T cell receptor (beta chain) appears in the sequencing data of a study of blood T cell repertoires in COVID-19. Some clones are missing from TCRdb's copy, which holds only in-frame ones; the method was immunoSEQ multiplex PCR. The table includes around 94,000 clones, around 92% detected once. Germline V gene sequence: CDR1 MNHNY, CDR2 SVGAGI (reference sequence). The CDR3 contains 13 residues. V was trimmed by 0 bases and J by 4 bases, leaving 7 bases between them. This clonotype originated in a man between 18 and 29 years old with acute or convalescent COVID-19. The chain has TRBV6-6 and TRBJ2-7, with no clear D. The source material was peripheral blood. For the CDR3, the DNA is TGTGCCAGCAGTTACTCTAGAGGATACGAGCAGTACTTC. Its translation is CASSYSRGYEQYF.